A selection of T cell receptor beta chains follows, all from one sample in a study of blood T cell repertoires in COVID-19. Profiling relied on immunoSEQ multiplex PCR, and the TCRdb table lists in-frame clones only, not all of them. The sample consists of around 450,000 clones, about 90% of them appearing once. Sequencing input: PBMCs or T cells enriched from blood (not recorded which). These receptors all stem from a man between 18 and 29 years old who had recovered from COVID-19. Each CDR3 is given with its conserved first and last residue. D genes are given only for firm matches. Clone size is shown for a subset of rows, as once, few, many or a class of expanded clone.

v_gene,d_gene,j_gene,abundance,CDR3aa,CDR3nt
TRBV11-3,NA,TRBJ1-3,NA,CASSAGRTIYF,TGTGCCAGCAGCGCGGGTCGCACCATATATTTT
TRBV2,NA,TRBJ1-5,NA,CASSGGRDIGQPQHF,TGTGCCAGCAGTGGGGGCAGGGATATAGGTCAGCCCCAGCATTTT
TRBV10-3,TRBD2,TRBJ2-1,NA,CAISGPFLAGVRHNEQFF,TGTGCCATCAGTGGTCCCTTTCTGGCGGGAGTCCGACACAATGAGCAGTTCTTC
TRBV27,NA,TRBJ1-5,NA,CASSLSQGYNQPQHF,TGTGCCAGCAGTTTATCACAGGGATACAATCAGCCCCAGCATTTT
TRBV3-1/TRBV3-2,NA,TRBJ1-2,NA,CASSPRGSGYTF,TGTGCCAGCAGCCCGCGGGGATCCGGCTACACCTTC
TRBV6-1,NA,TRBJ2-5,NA,CASSEALGRGVETQYF,TGTGCCAGCAGTGAAGCCTTGGGCAGGGGTGTTGAGACCCAGTACTTC
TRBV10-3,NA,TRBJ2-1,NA,CAISDLRESRNEQFF,TGTGCCATCAGTGATTTGAGGGAGTCCAGGAATGAGCAGTTCTTC
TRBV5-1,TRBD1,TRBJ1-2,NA,CASSLEGGSYGYTF,TGCGCCAGCAGCTTGGAAGGGGGCAGCTATGGCTACACCTTC
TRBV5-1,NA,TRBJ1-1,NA,CASSLGRENTEAFF,TGCGCCAGCAGCTTGGGCCGGGAGAACACTGAAGCTTTCTTT
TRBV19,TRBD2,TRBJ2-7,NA,CASTDIVRGTYEQYF,TGTGCCAGTACCGATATTGTGCGGGGGACCTACGAGCAGTACTTC
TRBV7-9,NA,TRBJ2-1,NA,CASSLSSAFYNEQFF,TGTGCCAGCAGCTTATCGTCAGCGTTTTACAATGAGCAGTTCTTC
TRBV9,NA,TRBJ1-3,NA,CASSSSSSGNTIYF,TGTGCCAGCAGTTCTTCCAGCTCTGGAAACACCATATATTTT
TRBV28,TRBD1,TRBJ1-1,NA,CASGPNTGENTEAFF,TGTGCCAGCGGACCTAACACAGGGGAGAACACTGAAGCTTTCTTT
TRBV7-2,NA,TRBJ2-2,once,CASSLEAGANTGELFF,TGTGCCAGCAGCTTAGAGGCGGGGGCCAACACCGGGGAGCTGTTTTTT
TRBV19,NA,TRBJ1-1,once,CASSSSRGDTEAFF,TGTGCCAGTAGTTCTTCTCGGGGGGACACTGAAGCTTTCTTT
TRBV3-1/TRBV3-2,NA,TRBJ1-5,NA,CASSTGHGVNQPQHF,TGTGCCAGCAGCACGGGACATGGAGTTAATCAGCCCCAGCATTTT
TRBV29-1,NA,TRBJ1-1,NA,CSVGHGTGGTEAFF,TGCAGCGTTGGCCACGGGACTGGGGGCACTGAAGCTTTCTTT
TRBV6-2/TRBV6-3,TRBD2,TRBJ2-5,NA,CASSSGGRPLTQYF,TGTGCCAGCAGTTCGGGCGGGAGGCCCCTGACCCAGTACTTC
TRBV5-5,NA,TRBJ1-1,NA,CASSLVVGSEAFF,TGTGCCAGCAGCTTGGTCGTCGGGTCTGAAGCTTTCTTT
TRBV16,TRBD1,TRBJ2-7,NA,CASSLTDRGVEQYF,TGTGCCAGCAGCCTAACTGACAGGGGGGTCGAGCAGTACTTC
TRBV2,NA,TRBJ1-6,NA,CASSGLSYNSPLHF,TGTGCCAGCAGTGGTCTCTCCTATAATTCACCCCTCCACTTT
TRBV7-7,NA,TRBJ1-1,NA,CASSLVLQGHKDAFF,TGTGCCAGCAGCTTAGTTCTCCAGGGTCACAAGGACGCTTTCTTT
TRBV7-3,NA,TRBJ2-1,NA,CASTPGFVGGEQFF,TGTGCCAGCACCCCAGGGTTTGTGGGAGGCGAGCAGTTCTTC
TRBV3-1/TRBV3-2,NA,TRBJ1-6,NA,CASSRDNNSPLHF,TGTGCCAGCAGCCGAGACAATAATTCACCCCTCCACTTT
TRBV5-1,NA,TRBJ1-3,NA,CASSPDLGAGGNTIYF,TGCGCCAGCAGCCCCGATTTGGGGGCTGGGGGAAACACCATATATTTT
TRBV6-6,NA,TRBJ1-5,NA,CASSYSTAYSNQPQHF,TGTGCCAGCAGTTACTCAACCGCGTATAGCAATCAGCCCCAGCATTTT
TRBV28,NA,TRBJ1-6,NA,CATQTGVTNSPLHF,TGTGCCACCCAGACCGGGGTGACCAATTCACCCCTCCACTTT
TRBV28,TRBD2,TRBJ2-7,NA,CASSLLAGREQYF,TGTGCCAGCAGTTTACTAGCGGGACGCGAGCAGTACTTC
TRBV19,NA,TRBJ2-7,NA,CASRDSPYEQYF,TGTGCCAGTAGGGACAGCCCCTACGAGCAGTACTTC
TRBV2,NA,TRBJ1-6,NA,CARARPNSPLHF,TGTGCCAGGGCTAGGCCTAATTCACCCCTCCACTTT
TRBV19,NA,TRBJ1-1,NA,CASSIVTGNTEAFF,TGTGCCAGTAGTATTGTGACAGGCAACACTGAAGCTTTCTTT
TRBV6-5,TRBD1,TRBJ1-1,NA,CASSYRQGRNTEAFF,TGTGCCAGCAGTTACCGACAGGGAAGGAACACTGAAGCTTTCTTT
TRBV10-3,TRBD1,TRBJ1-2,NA,CAISEPDRGYGYTF,TGTGCCATCAGTGAGCCGGACAGGGGTTATGGCTACACCTTC
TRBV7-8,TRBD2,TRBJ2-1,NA,CASSLEGGGAFEQFF,TGTGCCAGCAGCTTAGAGGGCGGGGGGGCTTTTGAGCAGTTCTTC
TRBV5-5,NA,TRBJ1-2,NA,CASSLKGPSETWGYTF,TGTGCCAGCAGCTTAAAAGGCCCTAGCGAAACTTGGGGCTACACCTTC
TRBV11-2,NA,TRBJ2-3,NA,CASSLAGTKSTDTQYF,TGTGCCAGCAGCTTAGCGGGAACTAAGAGCACAGATACGCAGTATTTT
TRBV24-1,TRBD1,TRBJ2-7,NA,CATSDPQDRVGEQYF,TGTGCCACCAGTGATCCTCAGGACAGGGTCGGAGAGCAGTACTTC
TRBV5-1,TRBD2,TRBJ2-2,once,CASSLSGGTGELFF,TGCGCCAGCAGCTTGAGCGGGGGCACCGGGGAGCTGTTTTTT
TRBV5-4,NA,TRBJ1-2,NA,CASSLLGGTSYGYTF,TGTGCCAGCAGCTTGCTAGGGGGAACCAGCTATGGCTACACCTTC
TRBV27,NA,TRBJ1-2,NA,CASSLSKLRDFSGYTF,TGTGCCAGCAGTTTATCGAAGTTACGTGATTTTAGTGGCTACACCTTC
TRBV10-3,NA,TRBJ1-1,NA,CAISEGGRNTEAFF,TGTGCCATCAGTGAGGGCGGAAGGAACACTGAAGCTTTCTTT
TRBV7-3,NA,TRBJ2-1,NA,CASSLTVGSSYNEQFF,TGTGCCAGCAGCTTAACCGTCGGGAGCTCCTACAATGAGCAGTTCTTC